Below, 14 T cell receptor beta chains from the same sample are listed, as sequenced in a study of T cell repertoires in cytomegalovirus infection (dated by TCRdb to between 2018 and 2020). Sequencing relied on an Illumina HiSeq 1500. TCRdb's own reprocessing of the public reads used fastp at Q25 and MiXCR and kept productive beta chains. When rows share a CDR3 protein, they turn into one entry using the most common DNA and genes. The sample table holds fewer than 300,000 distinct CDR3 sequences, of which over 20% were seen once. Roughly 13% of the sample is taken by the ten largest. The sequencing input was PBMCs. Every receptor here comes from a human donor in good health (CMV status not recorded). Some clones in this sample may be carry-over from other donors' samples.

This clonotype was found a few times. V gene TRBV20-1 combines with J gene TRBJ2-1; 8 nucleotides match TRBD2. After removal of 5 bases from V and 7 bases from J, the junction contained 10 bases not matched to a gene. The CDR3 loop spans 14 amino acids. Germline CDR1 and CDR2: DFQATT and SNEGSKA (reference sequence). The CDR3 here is CSASRSGGWNEQFF. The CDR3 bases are TGCAGTGCTTCCCGGAGCGGGGGTTGGAATGAGCAGTTCTTC.

CDR3 nucleotides: TGCGCCAGCAGCATGGGACAGATGAACACTGAAGCTTTCTTT. It specifies CASSMGQMNTEAFF. The chain joins TRBV5-1 to TRBJ1-1, with TRBD1 matching over 7 bases. The CDR3 loop spans 14 amino acids. Per the germline V gene, CDR1 is SGHRS and CDR2 is YFSETQ. The V and J ends lost 4 bases and 0 bases, in that order; junction bases with no gene match: 3.

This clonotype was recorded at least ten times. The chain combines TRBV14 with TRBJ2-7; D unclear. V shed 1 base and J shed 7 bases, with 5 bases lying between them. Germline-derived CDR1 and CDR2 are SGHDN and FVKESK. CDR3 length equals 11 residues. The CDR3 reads CASSQGYEQYF. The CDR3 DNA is TGTGCCAGCAGCCAAGGTTATGAGCAGTACTTC.

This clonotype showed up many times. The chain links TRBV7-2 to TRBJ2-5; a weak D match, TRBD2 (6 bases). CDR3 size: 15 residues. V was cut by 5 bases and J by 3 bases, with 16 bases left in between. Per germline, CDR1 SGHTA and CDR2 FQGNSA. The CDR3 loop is CASSPSGLGEETQYF. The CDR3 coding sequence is TGTGCCAGCAGCCCCAGCGGGCTGGGGGAAGAGACCCAGTACTTC.

The DNA of the CDR3 is TGTGCCAGCAGCTTAGCGCAGGGGAAACTGTTTTTT. As protein: CASSLAQGKLFF. The chain employs TRBV7-9 and TRBJ1-4, with D possibly matching TRBD1 (6 bases). This CDR3 comprises 12 residues. Looked up from germline, CDR1 is SEHNR and CDR2 is FQNEAQ (reference sequence). V was pared by 0 bases and J by 11 bases, with 7 bases between. Filled out from reference TRBV7-9 and TRBJ1-4, the complete variable domain reads DTGVSQNPRHKITKRGQNVTFRCDPISEHNRLYWYRQTLGQGPEFLTYFQNEAQLEKSRLLSDRFSAERPKGSFSTLEIQRTEQGDSAMYLCASSLAQGKLFFGSGTQLSVL.

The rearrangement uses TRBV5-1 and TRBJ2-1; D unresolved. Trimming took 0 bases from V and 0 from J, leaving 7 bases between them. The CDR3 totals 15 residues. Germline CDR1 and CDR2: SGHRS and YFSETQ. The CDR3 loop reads CASSLEASSYNEQFF. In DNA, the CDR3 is TGCGCCAGCAGCTTGGAAGCTAGCTCCTACAATGAGCAGTTCTTC.

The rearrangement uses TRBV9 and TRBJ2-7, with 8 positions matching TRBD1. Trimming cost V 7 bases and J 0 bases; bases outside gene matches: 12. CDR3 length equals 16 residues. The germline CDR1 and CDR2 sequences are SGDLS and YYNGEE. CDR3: CASPVGGQEDSYEQYF. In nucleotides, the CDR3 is TGTGCCAGCCCCGTGGGGGGACAGGAAGACTCCTACGAGCAGTACTTC.

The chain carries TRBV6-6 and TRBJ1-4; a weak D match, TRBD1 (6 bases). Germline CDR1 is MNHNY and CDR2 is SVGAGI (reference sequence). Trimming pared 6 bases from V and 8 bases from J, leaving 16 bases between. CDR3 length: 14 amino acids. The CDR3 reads CASRVTGRGEKLFF. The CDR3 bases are TGTGCCAGCAGGGTTACAGGGAGAGGGGAAAAACTGTTTTTT.

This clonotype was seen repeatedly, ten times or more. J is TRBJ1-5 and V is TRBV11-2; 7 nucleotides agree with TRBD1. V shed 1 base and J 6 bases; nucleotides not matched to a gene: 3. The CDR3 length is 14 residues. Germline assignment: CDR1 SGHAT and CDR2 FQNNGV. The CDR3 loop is CASSLAGGGQPQHF. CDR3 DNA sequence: TGTGCCAGCAGCTTAGCAGGGGGTGGTCAGCCCCAGCATTTT. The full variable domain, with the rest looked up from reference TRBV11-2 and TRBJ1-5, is EAGVAQSPRYKIIEKRQSVAFWCNPISGHATLYWYQQILGQGPKLLIQFQNNGVVDDSQLPKDRFSAERLKGVDSTLKIQPAKLEDSAVYLCASSLAGGGQPQHFGDGTRLSIL.

CDR3 in DNA: TGTGCCAGCAGCTTACACATCGGGACAGGGATGGAAAAACTGTTTTTT. This codes for CASSLHIGTGMEKLFF. The J gene is TRBJ1-4, the V gene TRBV11-2, with 9 nucleotides matching TRBD1. J lost 8 bases, V lost 2 bases, and 9 bases had no gene match. The CDR3 is 16 amino acids. CDR1 is SGHAT and CDR2 is FQNNGV in the germline V gene.

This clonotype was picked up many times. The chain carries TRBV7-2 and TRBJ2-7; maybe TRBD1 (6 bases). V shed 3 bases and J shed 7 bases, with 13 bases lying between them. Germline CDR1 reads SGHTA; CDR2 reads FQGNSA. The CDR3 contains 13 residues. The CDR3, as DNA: TGTGCCAGCAGCTTGGGGACATCGGGAGAGCAGTACTTC. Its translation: CASSLGTSGEQYF.

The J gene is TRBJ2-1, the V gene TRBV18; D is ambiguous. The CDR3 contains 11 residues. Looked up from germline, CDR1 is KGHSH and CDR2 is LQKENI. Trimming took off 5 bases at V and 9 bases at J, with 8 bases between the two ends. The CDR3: CASSKSGEQFF. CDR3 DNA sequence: TGTGCCAGCTCAAAGTCGGGTGAGCAGTTCTTC.

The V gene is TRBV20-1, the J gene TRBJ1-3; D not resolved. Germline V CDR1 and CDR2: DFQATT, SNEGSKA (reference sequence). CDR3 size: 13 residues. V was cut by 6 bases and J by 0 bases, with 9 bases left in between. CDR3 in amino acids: CSAVLNSGNTIYF. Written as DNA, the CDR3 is TGCAGTGCGGTTCTTAACTCTGGAAACACCATATATTTT.

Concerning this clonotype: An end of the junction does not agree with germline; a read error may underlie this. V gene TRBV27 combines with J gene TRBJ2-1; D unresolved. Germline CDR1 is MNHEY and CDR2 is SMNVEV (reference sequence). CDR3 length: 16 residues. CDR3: CGSSLGSIRTYNEQFF. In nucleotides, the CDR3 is TGTGGCAGCAGTCTGGGTTCTATCCGAACCTACAATGAGCAGTTCTTC.